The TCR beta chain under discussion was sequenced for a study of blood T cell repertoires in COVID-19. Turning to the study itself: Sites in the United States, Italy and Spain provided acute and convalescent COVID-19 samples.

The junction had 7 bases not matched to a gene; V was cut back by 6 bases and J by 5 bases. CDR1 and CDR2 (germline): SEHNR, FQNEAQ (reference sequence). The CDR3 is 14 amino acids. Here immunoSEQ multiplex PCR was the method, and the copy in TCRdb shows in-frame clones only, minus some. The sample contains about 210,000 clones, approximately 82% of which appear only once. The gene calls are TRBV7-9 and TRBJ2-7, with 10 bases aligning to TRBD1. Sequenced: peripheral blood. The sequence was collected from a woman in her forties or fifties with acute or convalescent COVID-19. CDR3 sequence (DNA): TGTGCCAGCAGGTCCGGGGACAGGGGTGACGAGCAGTACTTC. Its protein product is CASRSGDRGDEQYF.